These 21 T cell receptor beta chains originate from one sample sequenced in a study of T cells in Graves' hyperthyroidism and ophthalmopathy. The source material, RNA transcripts, was used to amplify TCR beta CDR3 regions. A set of HTBI primers served as the primers for a first-round RT-PCR of the TCR CDR3. TCRdb fed the multiplex PCR reads into MiXCR, producing one record per CDR3 protein. The data contain approximately 590,000 distinct CDR3 sequences, 15% to 18% of them singletons. The sample comprised blood. The receptor source for this set is a woman aged 25 to 39 with Graves' hyperthyroidism.

J is TRBJ2-3 and V is TRBV27; D may match TRBD1 or TRBD2 (5 bases each). The germline gives CDR1 MNHEY, CDR2 SMNVEV (reference sequence). Trimming cost V 6 bases and J 4 bases, with 8 bases left between them. The CDR3 runs to 12 residues. The CDR3 DNA is TGTGCCAGCAGGGGGGTTTCAGATACGCAGTATTTT. Protein sequence: CASRGVSDTQYF.

This clonotype was recorded at least ten times. The J gene is TRBJ1-2, the V gene TRBV6-1; 10 bases fit TRBD1. Trimming at V came to 6 bases and at J to 8 bases, leaving 12 bases not matched to a gene. From germline, CDR1 is MNHNS and CDR2 SASEGT. The CDR3 contains 15 residues. CDR3 in amino acids: CASSGSRDRGLGYTF. CDR3 DNA sequence: TGTGCCAGCAGCGGAAGCCGGGACAGGGGTCTCGGCTACACCTTC.

This clonotype showed up many times. The chain employs TRBV20-1 and TRBJ1-5; weak D call: TRBD1 (6 bases). The length of the CDR3 is 15 residues. Germline assignment: CDR1 DFQATT and CDR2 SNEGSKA (reference sequence). V shed 1 base and J shed 5 bases, with 15 bases lying between them. The DNA of the CDR3 is TGCAGTGCTAGAGGAGCGGGCAGGGGATATCAGCCCCAGCATTTT. As protein: CSARGAGRGYQPQHF.

The V and J genes are TRBV7-6 and TRBJ2-7, with D possibly being TRBD2 (7 bases). The germline gives CDR1 SGHVS, CDR2 FNYEAQ. The V gene lost 1 base and the J gene lost 1 base, with 20 bases spanning the gap. This CDR3 is 18 amino acids long. CDR3 in amino acids: CASSLGPGGRDWSYEQYF. The CDR3 DNA is TGTGCCAGCAGCTTAGGCCCCGGGGGGCGGGATTGGTCCTACGAGCAGTACTTC.

The V gene is TRBV10-3, the J gene TRBJ2-2; D is unresolved. V was trimmed by 4 bases and J by 2 bases, leaving 11 bases between them. From germline, CDR1 is ENHRY and CDR2 SYGVKD. This CDR3 spans 15 amino acids. The CDR3 sequence is CAISGSGINTGELFF. In nucleotides, the CDR3 is TGTGCCATCAGTGGATCTGGAATTAACACCGGGGAGCTGTTTTTT.

In its sample, this clonotype was seen many times. The chain is built from TRBV2 and TRBJ2-5, with D maybe TRBD2 (5 bases). The CDR3 covers 10 residues. The germline CDR1 and CDR2 sequences are SNHLY and FYNNEI. Trimming left V 4 bases short and J 13 bases short, with 10 bases between. CDR3 nucleotide sequence: TGTGCCAGCAGTGGGGGAGACCTGTACTTC. Encoded protein: CASSGGDLYF.

This clonotype was found many times. The chain combines TRBV27 with TRBJ2-5; D gene unclear. CDR1 is MNHEY, CDR2 SMNVEV, per germline (reference sequence). V lost 0 bases and J 1 base, leaving 6 bases between the germline ends. This CDR3 region has 14 residues. The CDR3 bases are TGTGCCAGCAGTTTATCACCAGCCCAAGAGACCCAGTACTTC. It specifies CASSLSPAQETQYF.

This clonotype was seen a single time. This chain uses TRBV27 with TRBJ2-3; weak D call: TRBD2 (7 bases). V dropped 9 bases and J dropped 5 bases, with 12 bases sitting between them. Per the germline V gene, CDR1 is MNHEY and CDR2 is SMNVEV (reference sequence). The CDR3 consists of 12 residues. CDR3 amino acids: CASRGAGDTQYF. The CDR3 DNA follows: TGTGCCAGTCGGGGGGCAGGAGATACGCAGTATTTT.

This clonotype occurred many times. The rearrangement joins TRBV27 to TRBJ1-5; D unclear. Germline V CDR1 and CDR2: MNHEY, SMNVEV (reference sequence). The CDR3 covers 13 residues. Trimming shortened V by 6 bases and J by 0 bases, and 6 bases separated the two germline ends. This CDR3 reads CASSLSSNQPQHF. The CDR3 DNA sequence: TGTGCCAGCAGCTTGAGTAGCAATCAGCCCCAGCATTTT.

This clonotype was seen a few times. The chain combines TRBV6-1 with TRBJ2-1; 7 nucleotides match TRBD2. Trimming removed 4 bases from V and 4 bases from J; junction bases left unmatched: 7. The CDR3 is 15 amino acids. In germline, CDR1 is MNHNS, CDR2 SASEGT. The CDR3: CASSVLGGSYNEQFF. CDR3 nucleotides: TGTGCCAGCAGTGTACTGGGGGGGAGTTACAATGAGCAGTTCTTC.

A note on this clonotype: This could be a read error, since a much larger clone is one nucleotide away. This chain connects TRBV29-1 to TRBJ2-3, with TRBD1 matching over 8 bases. This CDR3 contains 14 residues. Germline V CDR1 and CDR2: SQVTM, ANQGSEA. The CDR3 spells CSVQLTGVTDAQYF. Here the CDR3 DNA reads TGCAGCGTTCAACTGACAGGGGTCACAGATGCGCAGTATTTT.

In its sample, this clonotype was seen many times. J is TRBJ2-3 and V is TRBV7-9; 7 bases are shared with TRBD2. The CDR3 loop spans 14 amino acids. The V segment lost 2 bases and the J segment 4 bases; nucleotides outside the gene matches: 3. The V gene's germline CDR1 is SEHNR and CDR2 FQNEAQ (reference sequence). The CDR3 DNA reads as TGTGCCAGCAGCTTAACGGCGGGGGCAGATACGCAGTATTTT. Protein sequence: CASSLTAGADTQYF.

This clonotype was counted many times. The chain links TRBV7-2 to TRBJ1-5; D ambiguous. In germline, CDR1 is SGHTA, CDR2 FQGNSA. This CDR3 contains 15 residues. Trimming took 0 bases from V and 4 from J, leaving 10 bases between them. CDR3 sequence: CASSLAAGLNQPQHF. In DNA, the CDR3 is TGTGCCAGCAGCTTAGCGGCCGGATTAAATCAGCCCCAGCATTTT.

The genes are TRBV27 and TRBJ1-5; a weak D match, TRBD1 (5 bases). Trimming left V 6 bases short and J 5 bases short, with 17 bases between. This CDR3 is built from 15 residues. Germline V gene lookup returns CDR1 MNHEY and CDR2 SMNVEV (reference sequence). The CDR3 sequence is CASSPKWGFHQPQHF. CDR3 sequence (DNA): TGTGCCAGCAGCCCTAAGTGGGGGTTTCATCAGCCCCAGCATTTT.

This chain joins TRBV27 and TRBJ2-7; possibly TRBD1 for D (8 bases). Trimming pared 6 bases from V and 0 bases from J, leaving 15 bases between. In germline, CDR1 is MNHEY, CDR2 SMNVEV (reference sequence). The CDR3 is made up of 15 amino acids. CDR3 nucleotide sequence: TGTGCCAGCAGCGGGGGGACAGGATTCTCCTACGAGCAGTACTTC. It yields the protein CASSGGTGFSYEQYF.

Many counts were recorded for this clonotype. The genes are TRBV6-2 or TRBV6-3 and TRBJ2-7; perhaps D is TRBD1 or TRBD2 (5 bases each). CDR3 length equals 14 residues. The germline CDR1 and CDR2 sequences are MNHEY and SVGEGT. V lost 6 bases and J 0 bases, leaving 12 bases between the germline ends. CDR3 residues: CASRGTGTSYEQYF. The CDR3 bases are TGTGCCAGCAGAGGGACCGGGACCTCCTACGAGCAGTACTTC.

The V gene is TRBV24-1, the J gene TRBJ2-3; D possibly corresponds to TRBD2 (5 bases). CDR1 and CDR2 from the germline V gene are KGHDR and SFDVKD. CDR3 length: 14 amino acids. Trimming removed 6 bases at V and 2 bases at J, with 11 bases between. The CDR3 DNA reads as TGTGCCACCAGTCTAACGGGAACCACAGATACGCAGTATTTT. Its protein is CATSLTGTTDTQYF.

The genes are TRBV20-1 and TRBJ2-5, with D maybe TRBD1 (6 bases). The length of the CDR3 is 14 residues. From germline, CDR1 is DFQATT and CDR2 SNEGSKA (reference sequence). V was clipped by 6 bases and J by 3 bases, with 17 bases between them. CDR3 sequence: CSAAGWTVKETQYF. CDR3 sequence (DNA): TGCAGTGCCGCGGGTTGGACAGTCAAAGAGACCCAGTACTTC.

This clonotype was recorded a few times. This sequence joins TRBV7-9 and TRBJ1-4; no clear D gene. The CDR3 extends over 15 amino acids. Per the germline V gene, CDR1 is SEHNR and CDR2 is FQNEAQ (reference sequence). Trimming removed 1 base from V and 0 bases from J, with 6 bases in between. Here the CDR3 reads CASSLGATTNEKLFF. In DNA form, the CDR3 reads TGTGCCAGCAGCTTAGGGGCGACAACTAATGAAAAACTGTTTTTT.

The chain is built from TRBV7-9 and TRBJ2-2, with 7 bases fitting TRBD2. V dropped 5 bases and J dropped 4; count of bases not matched to a gene: 10. The germline gives CDR1 SEHNR, CDR2 FQNEAQ (reference sequence). The CDR3 loop spans 16 amino acids. CDR3 in amino acids: CASSKGLPTGTGELFF. DNA for the CDR3: TGTGCCAGCAGCAAGGGACTACCTACGGGCACCGGGGAGCTGTTTTTT.

The sample holds many counts of this clonotype. The chain links TRBV6-1 to TRBJ1-5, with 8 bases aligning to TRBD1. The CDR3 loop spans 15 amino acids. Germline lookup yields CDR1 MNHNS and CDR2 SASEGT. V gave up 5 bases and J gave up 1 base; unmatched junction bases: 4. CDR3 sequence: CASSPDRVSNQPQHF. In DNA, the CDR3 is TGTGCCAGCAGTCCGGACAGGGTGAGCAATCAGCCCCAGCATTTT.